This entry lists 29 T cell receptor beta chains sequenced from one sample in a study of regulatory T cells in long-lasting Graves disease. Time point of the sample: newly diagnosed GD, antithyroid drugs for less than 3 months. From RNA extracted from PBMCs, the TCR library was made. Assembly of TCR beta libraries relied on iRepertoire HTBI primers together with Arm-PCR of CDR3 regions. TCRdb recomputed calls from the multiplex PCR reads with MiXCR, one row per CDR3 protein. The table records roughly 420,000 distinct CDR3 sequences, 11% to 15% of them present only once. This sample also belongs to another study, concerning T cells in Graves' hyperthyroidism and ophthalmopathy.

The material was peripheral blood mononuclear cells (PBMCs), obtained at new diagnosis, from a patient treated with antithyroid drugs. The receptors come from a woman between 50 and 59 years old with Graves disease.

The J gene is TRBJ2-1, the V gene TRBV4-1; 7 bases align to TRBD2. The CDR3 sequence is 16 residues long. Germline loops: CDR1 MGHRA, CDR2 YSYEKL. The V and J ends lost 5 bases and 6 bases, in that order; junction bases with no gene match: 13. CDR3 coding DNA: TGCGCCAGCAGCTCCATTTTAGCGGGTCTACGCAATGAGCAGTTCTTC. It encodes CASSSILAGLRNEQFF.

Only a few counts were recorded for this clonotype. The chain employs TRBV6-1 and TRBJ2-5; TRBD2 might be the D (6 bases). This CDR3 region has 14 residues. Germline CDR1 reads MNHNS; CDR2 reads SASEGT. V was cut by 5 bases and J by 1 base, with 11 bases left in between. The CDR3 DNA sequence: TGTGCCAGCAGTATCACCGGGAGCCAAGAGACCCAGTACTTC. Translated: CASSITGSQETQYF.

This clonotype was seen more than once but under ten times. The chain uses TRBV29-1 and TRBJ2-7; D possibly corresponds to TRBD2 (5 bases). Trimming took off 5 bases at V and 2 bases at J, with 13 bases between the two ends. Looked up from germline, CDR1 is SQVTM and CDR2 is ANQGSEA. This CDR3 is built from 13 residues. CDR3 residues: CSVLVEGPYEQYF. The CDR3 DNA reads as TGCAGCGTTCTGGTCGAGGGTCCCTACGAGCAGTACTTC.

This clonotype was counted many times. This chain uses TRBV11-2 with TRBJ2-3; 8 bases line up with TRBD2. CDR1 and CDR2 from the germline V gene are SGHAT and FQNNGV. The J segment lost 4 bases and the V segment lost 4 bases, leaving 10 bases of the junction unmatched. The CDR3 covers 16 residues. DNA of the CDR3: TGTGCCAGCAGCTATTGGACTAGCTCCTCGGCAGATACGCAGTATTTT. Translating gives CASSYWTSSSADTQYF.

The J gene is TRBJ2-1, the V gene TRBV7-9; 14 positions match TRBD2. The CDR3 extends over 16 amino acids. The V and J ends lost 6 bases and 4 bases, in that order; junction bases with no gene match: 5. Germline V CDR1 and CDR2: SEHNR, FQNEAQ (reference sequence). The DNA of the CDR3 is TGTGCCAGCAGTTTGACTAGCGGGAGGGGGTACAATGAGCAGTTCTTC. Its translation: CASSLTSGRGYNEQFF.

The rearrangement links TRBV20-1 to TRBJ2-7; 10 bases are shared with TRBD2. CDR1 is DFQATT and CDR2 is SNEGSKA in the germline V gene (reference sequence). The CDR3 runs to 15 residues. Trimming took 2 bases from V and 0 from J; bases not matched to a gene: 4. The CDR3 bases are TGCAGTGCTAGACTAGCGGGAGTCCCCTCCTACGAGCAGTACTTC. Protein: CSARLAGVPSYEQYF.

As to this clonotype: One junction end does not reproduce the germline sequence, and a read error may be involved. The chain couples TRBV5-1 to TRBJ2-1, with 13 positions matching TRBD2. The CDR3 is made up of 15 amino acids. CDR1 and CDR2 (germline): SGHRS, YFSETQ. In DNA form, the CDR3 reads TGTGCCAGCAGCCACCGGACTAGCGGGAGAGGTGAGCAGTTCTTC. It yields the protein CASSHRTSGRGEQFF.

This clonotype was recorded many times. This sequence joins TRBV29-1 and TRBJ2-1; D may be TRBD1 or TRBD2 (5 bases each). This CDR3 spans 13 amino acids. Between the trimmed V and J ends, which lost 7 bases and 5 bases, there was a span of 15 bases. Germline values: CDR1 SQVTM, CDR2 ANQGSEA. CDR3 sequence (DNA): TGCAGCGGCCTTAGGCCGGGACACAATGAGCAGTTCTTC. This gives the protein CSGLRPGHNEQFF.

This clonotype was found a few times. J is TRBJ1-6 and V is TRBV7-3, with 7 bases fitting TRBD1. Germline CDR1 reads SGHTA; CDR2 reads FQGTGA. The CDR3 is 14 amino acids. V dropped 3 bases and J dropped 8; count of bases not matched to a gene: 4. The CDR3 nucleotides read TGTGCCAGCAGCTTGGGACAGCCAGATTCACCCCTCCACTTT. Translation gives CASSLGQPDSPLHF.

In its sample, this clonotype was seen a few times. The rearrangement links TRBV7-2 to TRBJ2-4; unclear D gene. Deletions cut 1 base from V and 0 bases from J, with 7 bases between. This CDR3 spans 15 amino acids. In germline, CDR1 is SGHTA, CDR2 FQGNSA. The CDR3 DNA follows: TGTGCCAGCAGCTTAGTGGGCAGAGCCAAAAACATTCAGTACTTC. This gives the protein CASSLVGRAKNIQYF. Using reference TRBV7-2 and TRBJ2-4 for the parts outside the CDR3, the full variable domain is GAGVSQSPSNKVTEKGKDVELRCDPISGHTALYWYRQSLGQGLEFLIYFQGNSAPDKSGLPSDRFSAERTGGSVSTLTIQRTQQEDSAVYLCASSLVGRAKNIQYFGAGTRLSVL.

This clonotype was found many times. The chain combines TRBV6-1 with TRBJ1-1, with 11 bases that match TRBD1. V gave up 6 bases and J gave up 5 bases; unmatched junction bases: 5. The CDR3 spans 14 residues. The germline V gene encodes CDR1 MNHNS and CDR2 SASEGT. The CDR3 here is CASRRTGGETEAFF. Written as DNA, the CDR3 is TGTGCCAGCAGGAGGACAGGGGGCGAGACTGAAGCTTTCTTT.

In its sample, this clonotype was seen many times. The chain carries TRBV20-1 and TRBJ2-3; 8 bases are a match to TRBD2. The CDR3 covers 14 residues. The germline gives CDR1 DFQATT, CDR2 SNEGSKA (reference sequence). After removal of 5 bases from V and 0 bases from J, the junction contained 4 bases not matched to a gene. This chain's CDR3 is CSAPSGSSTDTQYF. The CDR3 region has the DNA TGCAGTGCTCCCAGCGGGAGTAGCACAGATACGCAGTATTTT.

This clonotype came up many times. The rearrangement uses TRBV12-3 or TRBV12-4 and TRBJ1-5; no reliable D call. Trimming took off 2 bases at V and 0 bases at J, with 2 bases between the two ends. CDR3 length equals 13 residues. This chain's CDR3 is CASSLFSNQPQHF. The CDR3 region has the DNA TGTGCCAGCAGTTTATTTAGCAATCAGCCCCAGCATTTT.

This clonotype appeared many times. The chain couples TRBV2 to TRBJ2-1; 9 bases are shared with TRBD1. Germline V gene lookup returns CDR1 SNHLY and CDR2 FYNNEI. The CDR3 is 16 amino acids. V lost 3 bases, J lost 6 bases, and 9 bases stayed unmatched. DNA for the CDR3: TGTGCCAGCAGTGACGAGCGGGACAGGGCGGGCAATGAGCAGTTCTTC. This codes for CASSDERDRAGNEQFF.

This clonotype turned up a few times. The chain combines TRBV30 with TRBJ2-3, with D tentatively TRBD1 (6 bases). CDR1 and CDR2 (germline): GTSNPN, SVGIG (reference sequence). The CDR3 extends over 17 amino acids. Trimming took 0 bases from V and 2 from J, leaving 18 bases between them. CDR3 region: CAWSVLIRDMDTDTQYF. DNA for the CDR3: TGTGCCTGGAGTGTACTCATCCGGGACATGGACACAGATACGCAGTATTTT.

CDR3 region: CASRSTTGSGEKLFF. The CDR3 DNA reads TGCGCCAGCAGATCAACAACAGGGTCGGGTGAAAAACTGTTTTTT. V is TRBV5-1 and J is TRBJ1-4, with D maybe TRBD1 (6 bases). V dropped 5 bases and J dropped 7 bases, with 18 bases sitting between them. The CDR3 runs to 15 residues. CDR1 SGHRS and CDR2 YFSETQ come from the germline V gene. Supplemented by reference TRBV5-1 and TRBJ1-4, the full variable domain reads KAGVTQTPRYLIKTRGQQVTLSCSPISGHRSVSWYQQTPGQGLQFLFEYFSETQRNKGNFPGRFSGRQFSNSRSEMNVSTLELGDSALYLCASRSTTGSGEKLFFGSGTQLSVL.

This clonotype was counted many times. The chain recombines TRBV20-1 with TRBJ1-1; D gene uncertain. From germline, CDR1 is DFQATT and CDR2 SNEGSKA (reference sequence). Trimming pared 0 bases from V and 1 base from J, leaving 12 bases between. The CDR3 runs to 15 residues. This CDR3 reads CSARDFGLRNTEAFF. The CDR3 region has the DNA TGCAGTGCTAGAGATTTTGGTCTACGGAACACTGAAGCTTTCTTT.

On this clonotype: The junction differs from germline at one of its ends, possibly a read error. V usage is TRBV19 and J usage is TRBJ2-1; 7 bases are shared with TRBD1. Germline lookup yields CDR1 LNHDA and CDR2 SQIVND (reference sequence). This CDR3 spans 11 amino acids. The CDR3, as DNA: TGTGCCAGTAGTCTAGGACAGGTTAAGGTCTTC. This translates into CASSLGQVKVF.

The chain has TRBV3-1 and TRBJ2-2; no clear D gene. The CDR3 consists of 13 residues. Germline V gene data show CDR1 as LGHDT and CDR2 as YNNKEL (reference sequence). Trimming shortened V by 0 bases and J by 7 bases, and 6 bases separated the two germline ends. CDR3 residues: CASSQDLSGELFF. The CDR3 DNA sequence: TGTGCCAGCAGCCAAGATTTAAGCGGGGAGCTGTTTTTT. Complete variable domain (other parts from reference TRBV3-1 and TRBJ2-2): DTAVSQTPKYLVTQMGNDKSIKCEQNLGHDTMYWYKQDSKKFLKIMFSYNNKELIINETVPNRFSPKSPDKAHLNLHINSLELGDSAVYFCASSQDLSGELFFGEGSRLTVL.

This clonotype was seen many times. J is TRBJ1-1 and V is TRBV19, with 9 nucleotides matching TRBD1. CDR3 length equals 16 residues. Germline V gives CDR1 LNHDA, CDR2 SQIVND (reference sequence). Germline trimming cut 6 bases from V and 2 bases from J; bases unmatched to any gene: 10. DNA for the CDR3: TGTGCCAGTAGCCGGGGACAGGGAGTAAGTAACACTGAAGCTTTCTTT. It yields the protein CASSRGQGVSNTEAFF.

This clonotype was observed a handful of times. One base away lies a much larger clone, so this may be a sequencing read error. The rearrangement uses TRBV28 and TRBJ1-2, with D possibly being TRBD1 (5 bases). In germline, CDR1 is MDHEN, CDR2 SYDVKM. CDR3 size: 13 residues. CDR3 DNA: TGTGTCAGCAGGGATCATACTAACTATGGCTACACCTTC. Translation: CVSRDHTNYGYTF.

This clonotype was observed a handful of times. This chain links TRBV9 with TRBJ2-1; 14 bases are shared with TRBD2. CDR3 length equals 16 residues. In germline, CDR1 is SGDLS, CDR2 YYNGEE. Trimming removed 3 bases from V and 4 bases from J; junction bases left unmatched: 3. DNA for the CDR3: TGTGCCAGCAGCGCGACTAGCGGGAGGGCGTACAATGAGCAGTTCTTC. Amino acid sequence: CASSATSGRAYNEQFF.

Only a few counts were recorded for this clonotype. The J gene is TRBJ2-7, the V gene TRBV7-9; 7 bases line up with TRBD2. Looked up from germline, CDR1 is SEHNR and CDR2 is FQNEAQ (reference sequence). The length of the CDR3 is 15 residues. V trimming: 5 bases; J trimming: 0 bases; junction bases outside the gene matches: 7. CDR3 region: CASSPSLAASYEQYF. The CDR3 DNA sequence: TGTGCCAGCAGCCCGAGTCTAGCGGCCTCCTACGAGCAGTACTTC.

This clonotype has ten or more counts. The CDR3 DNA sequence: TGTGCCAGCAGTGTAAACAGGGGGGACACTGAAGCTTTCTTT. It translates to CASSVNRGDTEAFF. This chain joins TRBV2 and TRBJ1-1; TRBD1 agrees at 8 bases. The CDR3 is 14 amino acids. Germline CDR1 is SNHLY and CDR2 is FYNNEI. V shed 4 bases and J 3 bases; nucleotides not matched to a gene: 4.

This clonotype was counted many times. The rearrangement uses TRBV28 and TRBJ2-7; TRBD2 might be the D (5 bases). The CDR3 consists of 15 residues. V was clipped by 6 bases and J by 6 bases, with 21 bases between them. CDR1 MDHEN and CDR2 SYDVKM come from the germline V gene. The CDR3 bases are TGTGCCAGCAGCCCACAATGGGCAGGAGGAATCGAGCAGTACTTC. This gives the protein CASSPQWAGGIEQYF.

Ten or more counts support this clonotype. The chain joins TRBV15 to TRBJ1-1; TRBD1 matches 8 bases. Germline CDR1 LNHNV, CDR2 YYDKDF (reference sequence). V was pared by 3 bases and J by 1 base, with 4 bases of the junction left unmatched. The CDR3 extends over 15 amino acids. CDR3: CATSSTDRANTEAFF. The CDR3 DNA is TGTGCCACCAGCAGCACGGACAGGGCGAACACTGAAGCTTTCTTT.

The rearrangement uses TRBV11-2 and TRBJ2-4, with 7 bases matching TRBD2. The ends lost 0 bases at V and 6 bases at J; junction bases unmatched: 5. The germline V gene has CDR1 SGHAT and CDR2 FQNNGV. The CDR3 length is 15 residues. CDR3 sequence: CASSLDPSGGNIQYF. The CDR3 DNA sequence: TGTGCCAGCAGCTTAGATCCGTCGGGGGGAAACATTCAGTACTTC.

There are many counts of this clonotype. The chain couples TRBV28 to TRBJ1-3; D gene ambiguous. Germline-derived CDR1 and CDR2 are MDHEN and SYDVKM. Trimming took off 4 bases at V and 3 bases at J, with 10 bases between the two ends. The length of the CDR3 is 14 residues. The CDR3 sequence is CASSSPVGGNTIYF. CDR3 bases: TGTGCCAGCAGTTCCCCGGTTGGTGGAAACACCATATATTTT.

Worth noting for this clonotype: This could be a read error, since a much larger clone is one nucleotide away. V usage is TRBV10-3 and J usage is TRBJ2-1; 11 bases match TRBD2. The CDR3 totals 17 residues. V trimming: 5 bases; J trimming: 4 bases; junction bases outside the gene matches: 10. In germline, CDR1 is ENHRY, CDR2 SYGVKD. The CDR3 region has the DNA TGTGCCATCAGTTACAATCCCTGGACTAGCGGGTACAATGAGCAGTTCTTC. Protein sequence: CAISYNPWTSGYNEQFF.